This T cell receptor beta chain was profiled in a study of cytomegalovirus exposure and HLA in healthy donors. With 60 Vbeta and 13 Jbeta primers, the PCR was carried out. Some clones are missing from TCRdb's copy, which holds only in-frame ones; the method was immunoSEQ multiplex PCR. Of around 200,000 clones listed, 74% were seen once; the top ten hold approximately 3%. This clone was observed a handful of times. Its antigen is as yet unknown. Overall study findings and caveats: Cytomegalovirus association was listed for roughly 160 TCR beta chains.

The CDR3 has 12 residues. The V end lost 4 bases, the J end lost 5 bases, and 11 bases lay between the germline ends. Germline CDR1 is SQVTM and CDR2 is ANQGSEA. Sequenced material: PBMCs. The TCR originated in a woman aged 25 to 39 in good health and CMV-seropositive. V is TRBV29-1 and J is TRBJ1-1; D is possibly TRBD1 (6 bases). Here the CDR3 reads CSVGGRGTEAFF. CDR3 nucleotides: TGCAGCGTTGGGGGCAGGGGAACTGAAGCTTTCTTT.